A single T cell receptor beta chain is shown here with its context. A much larger clone differs from this one at a single base, so this may be a read error. Template material for amplifying TCR beta CDR3 regions consisted of RNA transcripts. With the HTBI primer set, the TCR CDR3 went through a first round of RT-PCR. TCRdb re-called the multiplex PCR reads through MiXCR, storing one row per CDR3 protein. The data hold 270,000 or so distinct CDR3 sequences, with 25% to 30% observed a single time. This specimen comes from a study of T cells in Graves' hyperthyroidism and ophthalmopathy. PBMCs were derived from roughly 10 ml fresh peripheral blood. The CDR3 length is 15 residues. Trimming left V 5 bases short and J 0 bases short, with 14 bases between.

This chain connects TRBV12-3 or TRBV12-4 to TRBJ2-7, with D tentatively TRBD1 or TRBD2 (5 bases each). The clonotype comes from a man in his forties with Graves' hyperthyroidism that later progressed to Graves' ophthalmopathy. Material: blood. Written as DNA, the CDR3 is TGTGCCAGCAGTCCTACGGGACCGAGCTCCTACGAGCAGTACTTC. It is translated as CASSPTGPSSYEQYF.